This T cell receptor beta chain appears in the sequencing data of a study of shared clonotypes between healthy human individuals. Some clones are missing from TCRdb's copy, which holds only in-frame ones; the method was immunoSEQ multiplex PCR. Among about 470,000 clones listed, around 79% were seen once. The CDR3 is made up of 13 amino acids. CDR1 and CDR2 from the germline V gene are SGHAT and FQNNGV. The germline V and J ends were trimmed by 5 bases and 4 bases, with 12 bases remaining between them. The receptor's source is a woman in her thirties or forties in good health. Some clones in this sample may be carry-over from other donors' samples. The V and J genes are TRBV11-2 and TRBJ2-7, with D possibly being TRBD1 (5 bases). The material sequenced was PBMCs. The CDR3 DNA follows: TGTGCCAGCAGCCCAGGGCCTGATTACGAGCAGTACTTC. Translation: CASSPGPDYEQYF.